The sequence of this T cell receptor beta chain was determined in a study of identical twins. Study results and limitations: The models systematically underestimated how much out-of-frame TCR alpha was shared in monozygotic twins. Compared with unrelated sharing, twin-shared out-of-frame alpha sequences had more low-probability sequences.

Template switching added a universal primer binding site, and final cDNA carried unique molecular identifiers. TCRdb re-derived calls from the 5' RACE reads in MiXCR, one entry per CDR3 protein. In the table there are 250,000 to 350,000 distinct CDR3 sequences, 8% to 9% of which are singletons. A word on this clonotype: Its target is unknown.

The CDR3 is 16 amino acids. Trimming at V came to 10 bases and at J to 8 bases, leaving 15 bases not matched to a gene. Germline assignment: CDR1 ENHRY and CDR2 SYGVKD. In addition, the sample was reused for a study of yellow fever vaccine responses in identical twins.

This chain uses TRBV10-3 with TRBJ1-4; 11 nucleotides agree with TRBD1. Specimen: memory (CD45RO+) T cells sorted from blood. This TCR came from a woman between 18 and 30 years old in good health. The CDR3, as DNA: TGTGCCACCGGAGGACAGGGGGCGCAAATTGGGGAAAAACTGTTTTTT. Translated, it gives CATGGQGAQIGEKLFF.